The 22 T cell receptor beta chains below were found in one sample sequenced in a study of cytomegalovirus exposure and HLA in healthy donors. Primers: 60 Vbeta forward and 13 Jbeta reverse. Clones were sequenced by immunoSEQ multiplex PCR, and TCRdb holds only the in-frame ones, with some missing. Here the sample spans around 120,000 clones, about three quarters being singletons. The sample comprised PBMCs. These TCRs come from a woman aged 40 to 55 in good health and CMV-seronegative.

This chain links TRBV15 with TRBJ1-4; TRBD1 matches 7 bases. V lost 1 base, J lost 8 bases, and 4 bases stayed unmatched. This CDR3 region has 14 residues. The germline gives CDR1 LNHNV, CDR2 YYDKDF (reference sequence). The CDR3 DNA is TGTGCCACCAGCAGAGGACAGGGACAGGAAAAACTGTTTTTT. Translating it yields CATSRGQGQEKLFF.

This rearrangement joins TRBV11-3 to TRBJ2-3, with 9 bases fitting TRBD2. The V segment lost 3 bases and the J segment 1 base; nucleotides outside the gene matches: 5. CDR1 SGHNT and CDR2 YENEEA come from the germline V gene. The CDR3 covers 16 residues. This chain's CDR3 is CASSLGLAGRTDTQYF. The CDR3 DNA reads as TGTGCCAGCAGCTTGGGTCTAGCGGGACGCACAGATACGCAGTATTTT.

J is TRBJ2-1 and V is TRBV5-5; D gene uncertain. Trimming left V 1 base short and J 10 bases short, with 6 bases between. From germline, CDR1 is SGHKS and CDR2 YYEKEE (reference sequence). This CDR3 is 11 amino acids long. The DNA for the CDR3 is TGTGCCAGCAGCTTGAATGAGGAGCAGTTCTTC. Its protein is CASSLNEEQFF.

This sequence joins TRBV29-1 and TRBJ2-1, with D perhaps TRBD2 (6 bases). CDR3 length equals 11 residues. Germline CDR1 reads SQVTM; CDR2 reads ANQGSEA. V dropped 4 bases and J dropped 14 bases, with 15 bases sitting between them. In DNA, the CDR3 is TGCAGCGTTGGAGATGGAGGGTGGAAGTTCTTC. It specifies CSVGDGGWKFF.

This clone has only a few counts. This chain links TRBV6-5 with TRBJ1-5; perhaps TRBD1 as D (6 bases). Germline CDR1 and CDR2: MNHEY and SVGAGI. V was shortened by 6 bases and J by 10 bases, with 16 bases between the two germline ends. The CDR3 consists of 13 residues. DNA of the CDR3: TGTGCCAGCAGAGCGACAGGTTTTACCCCCCAGCATTTT. Translating gives CASRATGFTPQHF.

The gene calls are TRBV6-5 and TRBJ2-2; a possible D gene is TRBD2 (6 bases). The CDR3 has 16 residues. Trimming removed 4 bases from V and 0 bases from J, with 12 bases in between. CDR1 is MNHEY, CDR2 SVGAGI, per germline. The CDR3 DNA reads as TGTGCCAGCAGTTCGTCTAGCGCCGCGAACACCGGGGAGCTGTTTTTT. Translated, it gives CASSSSSAANTGELFF.

J is TRBJ1-1 and V is TRBV27; D is possibly TRBD1 (6 bases). V lost 5 bases to trimming and J lost 3 bases, with 13 bases between them. The CDR3 loop spans 14 amino acids. Germline CDR1 reads MNHEY; CDR2 reads SMNVEV (reference sequence). The DNA for the CDR3 is TGTGCCAGCAGTAACAGGGTTGGGGACACTGAAGCTTTCTTT. Protein product: CASSNRVGDTEAFF.

In its sample, this clone was seen once. The V call is TRBV10-2, the J call TRBJ1-4; 9 nucleotides agree with TRBD1. J gave up 4 bases and V 8 bases, and 11 bases lay outside the gene matches. The CDR3 loop spans 16 amino acids. Germline V gene sequence: CDR1 WSHSY, CDR2 SAAADI. CDR3 protein: CASPVRDRDYNEKLFF. The DNA of the CDR3 is TGCGCCAGCCCCGTCCGGGACAGGGACTATAATGAAAAACTGTTTTTT.

V gene TRBV14 combines with J gene TRBJ2-2; TRBD1 matches at 7 bases. Germline V gene lookup returns CDR1 SGHDN and CDR2 FVKESK. V was pared by 4 bases and J by 0 bases, with 8 bases of the junction left unmatched. This CDR3 is built from 17 residues. The CDR3 DNA reads as TGTGCCAGCAGCCTACAGGGGATTGTCGCGAACACCGGGGAGCTGTTTTTT. Protein product: CASSLQGIVANTGELFF.

DNA for the CDR3: TGTGCCACCAGCCGGATGGGACAGGGTAACGAGCAGTACTTC. It codes for CATSRMGQGNEQYF. The chain employs TRBV15 and TRBJ2-7; 9 bases align to TRBD1. The junction had 7 bases not matched to a gene; V was cut back by 5 bases and J by 5 bases. This CDR3 spans 14 amino acids. Germline CDR1 reads LNHNV; CDR2 reads YYDKDF (reference sequence).

This rearrangement joins TRBV13 to TRBJ1-3; the match to TRBD1 covers 9 bases. Looked up from germline, CDR1 is PRHDT and CDR2 is FYEKMQ (reference sequence). With 6 bases clipped from V and 0 bases from J, the junction kept 9 bases outside the gene matches. The CDR3 has 17 amino acids. The CDR3 coding sequence is TGTGCCAGCAGTTATAGGACAGGGGACCGCTCTGGAAACACCATATATTTT. Translation: CASSYRTGDRSGNTIYF. Full variable domain (outside the CDR3, taken from reference TRBV13 and TRBJ1-3): AAGVIQSPRHLIKEKRETATLKCYPIPRHDTVYWYQQGPGQDPQFLISFYEKMQSDKGSIPDRFSAQQFSDYHSELNMSSLELGDSALYFCASSYRTGDRSGNTIYFGEGSWLTVV.

This rearrangement joins TRBV12-5 to TRBJ2-1; TRBD2 agrees at 9 bases. The CDR3 length is 17 residues. After removal of 0 bases from V and 9 bases from J, the junction contained 12 bases not matched to a gene. The germline CDR1 and CDR2 sequences are LGHNT and FRNRAP. The CDR3 DNA reads TGTGCTAGTGGTTTGGTACATGGGGGGACTAGCCAGGGTGAGCAGTTCTTC. It translates to CASGLVHGGTSQGEQFF.

This chain links TRBV30 with TRBJ1-1; D unresolved. The germline gives CDR1 GTSNPN, CDR2 SVGIG (reference sequence). Trimming took 4 bases from V and 4 from J, leaving 13 bases between them. The CDR3 has 13 amino acids. CDR3 protein: CAWNKGRGTEAFF. The CDR3 DNA reads TGTGCCTGGAATAAGGGTCGGGGCACTGAAGCTTTCTTT.

The sample holds one count of this clone. The chain joins TRBV6-6 to TRBJ2-4; 10 positions agree with TRBD1. V lost 4 bases, J lost 6 bases, and 6 bases stayed unmatched. The CDR3 covers 15 residues. CDR1 MNHNY and CDR2 SVGAGI come from the germline V gene (reference sequence). Here the CDR3 reads CASSLPDRGTNIQYF. CDR3 coding DNA: TGTGCCAGCAGTTTACCGGACAGGGGGACAAACATTCAGTACTTC.

This chain links TRBV30 with TRBJ2-7; D is unclear. The CDR3 totals 12 residues. The germline gives CDR1 GTSNPN, CDR2 SVGIG (reference sequence). V was trimmed by 3 bases and J by 8 bases, leaving 14 bases between them. CDR3 sequence reads: CAWSETPFQQYF. In DNA, the CDR3 is TGTGCCTGGAGCGAGACACCCTTCCAGCAGTACTTC. Full variable domain (outside the CDR3, taken from reference TRBV30 and TRBJ2-7): SQTIHQWPATLVQPVGSPLSLECTVEGTSNPNLYWYRQAAGRGLQLLFYSVGIGQISSEVPQNLSASRPQDRQFILSSKKLLLSDSGFYLCAWSETPFQQYFGPGTRLTVT.

This chain uses TRBV28 with TRBJ1-3, with 7 bases lining up with TRBD1. Germline loops: CDR1 MDHEN, CDR2 SYDVKM. There are 16 residues in the CDR3. V gave up 10 bases and J gave up 4 bases; unmatched junction bases: 16. CDR3 residues: CATSVPPGGPGNTIYF. The CDR3 nucleotides are TGTGCCACCTCAGTTCCACCAGGGGGGCCAGGAAACACCATATATTTT.

The chain couples TRBV6-5 to TRBJ1-1, with 7 bases that match TRBD1. Germline V lookup: CDR1 MNHEY, CDR2 SVGAGI. This CDR3 comprises 15 residues. The J segment lost 5 bases and the V segment lost 2 bases, leaving 8 bases of the junction unmatched. This CDR3 is CASSYIVGGRTEAFF. The CDR3 nucleotides are TGTGCCAGCAGTTACATCGTAGGGGGCAGGACTGAAGCTTTCTTT.

The DNA for the CDR3 is TGCGCCAGCAGCTTGGTATCAGGAACAAACACCGGGGAGCTGTTTTTT. It yields the protein CASSLVSGTNTGELFF. This rearrangement joins TRBV5-1 to TRBJ2-2, with D uncertain. The CDR3 covers 16 residues. Germline V CDR1 and CDR2: SGHRS, YFSETQ. Trimming removed 0 bases from V and 2 bases from J, with 11 bases in between.

The gene calls are TRBV29-1 and TRBJ1-1; TRBD1 matches at 8 bases. The CDR3 is made up of 12 amino acids. CDR1 and CDR2 (germline): SQVTM, ANQGSEA. V lost 5 bases to trimming and J lost 7 bases; unmatched junction nucleotides: 6. In nucleotides, the CDR3 is TGCAGCGTTCGCGGGACAGGTAATGAAGCTTTCTTT. Amino acids: CSVRGTGNEAFF.

The gene calls are TRBV2 and TRBJ1-1; 7 bases fit TRBD1. CDR3 length equals 15 residues. V shed 3 bases, J shed 4 bases, and the junction held 8 bases outside the gene matches. Looked up from germline, CDR1 is SNHLY and CDR2 is FYNNEI. Here the CDR3 DNA reads TGTGCCAGCAGTGAGACCAGGGGGTTTAGCACTGAAGCTTTCTTT. This translates into CASSETRGFSTEAFF.

V is TRBV14 and J is TRBJ1-1; tentative D call: TRBD1 (6 bases). Trimming left V 1 base short and J 0 bases short, with 15 bases between. The CDR3 runs to 17 residues. Germline CDR1 reads SGHDN; CDR2 reads FVKESK. The DNA for the CDR3 is TGTGCCAGCAGCCAAGGGTCCCGACAGGCACTGAACACTGAAGCTTTCTTT. Its translation is CASSQGSRQALNTEAFF.

The chain has TRBV4-2 and TRBJ2-7, with 8 bases that match TRBD1. Germline assignment: CDR1 LGHNA and CDR2 YNFKEQ. This CDR3 has 14 residues. The trim removed 0 bases at V and 12 bases at J, leaving 10 bases unmatched. The DNA for the CDR3 is TGTGCCAGCAGCCAAGACCGGACAGGGTTCACCCGGTACTTC. Translating it yields CASSQDRTGFTRYF.